This TCR beta chain stems from a study of T cell repertoires in cytomegalovirus infection. Many counts were recorded for this clonotype. As yet, its antigen is unknown. TCRdb ran MiXCR on the reads and lists one entry per CDR3 protein. Among hundreds of thousands of distinct CDR3 sequences, about 30% were seen once, and the ten largest hold about 20%. Germline trimming cut 2 bases from V and 9 bases from J; bases unmatched to any gene: 13. The CDR3 contains 16 residues. Germline V CDR1 and CDR2: SGHTA, FQGNSA. General study results and limits: Public TCR beta family frequency separated CMV-and-HLA carriers, including in an independent cohort.

This receptor was obtained from a human donor in good health (CMV status not recorded). Some clones in this sample may be carry-over from other donors' samples. V is TRBV7-2 and J is TRBJ2-5; 9 positions match TRBD2. The sample in question was cultured PBMCs, obtained from culture after CMV antigen stimulation. The CDR3 DNA sequence: TGTGCCAGCAGCTTACATAGCGGGAGCGACAAGAGACCCCAGTACTTC. Protein: CASSLHSGSDKRPQYF.